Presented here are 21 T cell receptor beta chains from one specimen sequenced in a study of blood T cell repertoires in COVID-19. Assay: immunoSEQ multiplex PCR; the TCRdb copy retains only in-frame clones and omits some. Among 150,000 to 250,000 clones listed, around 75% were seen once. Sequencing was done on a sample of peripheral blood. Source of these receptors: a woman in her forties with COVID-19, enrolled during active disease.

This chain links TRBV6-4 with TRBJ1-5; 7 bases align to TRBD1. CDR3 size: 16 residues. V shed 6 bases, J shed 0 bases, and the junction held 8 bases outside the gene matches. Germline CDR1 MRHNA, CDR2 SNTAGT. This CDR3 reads CASRAWDSHSNQPQHF. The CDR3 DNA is TGTGCCAGCAGGGCCTGGGACAGTCATAGCAATCAGCCCCAGCATTTT.

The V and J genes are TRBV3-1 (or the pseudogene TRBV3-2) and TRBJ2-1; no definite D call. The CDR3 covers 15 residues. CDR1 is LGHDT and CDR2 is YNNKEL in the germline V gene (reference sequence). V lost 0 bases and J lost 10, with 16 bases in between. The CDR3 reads CASSQDPTGLREQFF. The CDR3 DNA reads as TGTGCCAGCAGCCAAGATCCGACTGGCCTCCGGGAGCAGTTCTTC.

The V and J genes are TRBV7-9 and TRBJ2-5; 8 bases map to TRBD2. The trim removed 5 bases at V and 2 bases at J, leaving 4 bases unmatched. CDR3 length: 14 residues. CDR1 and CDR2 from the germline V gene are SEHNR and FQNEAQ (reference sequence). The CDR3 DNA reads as TGTGCCAGCAGCATCGGGGGGGCACAAGAGACCCAGTACTTC. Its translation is CASSIGGAQETQYF.

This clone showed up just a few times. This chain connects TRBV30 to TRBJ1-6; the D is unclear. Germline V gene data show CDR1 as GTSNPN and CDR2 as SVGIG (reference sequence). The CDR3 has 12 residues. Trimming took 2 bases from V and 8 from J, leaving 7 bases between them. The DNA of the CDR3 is TGTGCCTGGAGTCCCCGAGATTCACCCCTCCACTTT. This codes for CAWSPRDSPLHF.

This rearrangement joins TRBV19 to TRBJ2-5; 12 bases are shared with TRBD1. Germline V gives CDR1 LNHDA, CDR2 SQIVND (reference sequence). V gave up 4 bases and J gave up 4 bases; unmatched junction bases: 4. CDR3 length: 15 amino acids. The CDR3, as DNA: TGTGCCAGTAGTAAGGGACAGGGGGCCGGAGAGACCCAGTACTTC. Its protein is CASSKGQGAGETQYF.

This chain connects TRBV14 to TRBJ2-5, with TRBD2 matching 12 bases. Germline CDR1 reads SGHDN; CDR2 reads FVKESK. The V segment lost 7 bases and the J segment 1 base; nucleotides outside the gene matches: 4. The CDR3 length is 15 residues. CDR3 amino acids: CASTGLAGPQETQYF. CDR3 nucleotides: TGTGCCAGCACAGGACTAGCGGGGCCCCAAGAGACCCAGTACTTC.

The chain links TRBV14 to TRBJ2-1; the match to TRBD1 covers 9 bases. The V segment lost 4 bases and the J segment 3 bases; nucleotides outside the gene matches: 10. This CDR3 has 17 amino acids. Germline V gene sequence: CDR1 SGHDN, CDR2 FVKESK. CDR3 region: CASSRRTGTGFYNEQFF. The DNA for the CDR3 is TGTGCCAGCAGCCGGCGGACCGGGACAGGGTTCTACAATGAGCAGTTCTTC.

CDR3 in DNA: TGTGCCAGCAGGGACAGTAATCAGCCCCAGCATTTT. This gives the protein CASRDSNQPQHF. The gene calls are TRBV12-3 or TRBV12-4 and TRBJ1-5; a possible D gene is TRBD1 (6 bases). The CDR3 has 12 residues. Trimming took 6 bases from V and 4 from J, leaving 7 bases between them.

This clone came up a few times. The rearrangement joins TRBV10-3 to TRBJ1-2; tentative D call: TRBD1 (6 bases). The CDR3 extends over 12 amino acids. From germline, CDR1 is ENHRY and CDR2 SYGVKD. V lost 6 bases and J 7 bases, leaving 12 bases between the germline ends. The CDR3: CAISNREGGYTF. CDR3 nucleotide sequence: TGTGCCATCAGCAACAGGGAAGGTGGCTACACCTTC.

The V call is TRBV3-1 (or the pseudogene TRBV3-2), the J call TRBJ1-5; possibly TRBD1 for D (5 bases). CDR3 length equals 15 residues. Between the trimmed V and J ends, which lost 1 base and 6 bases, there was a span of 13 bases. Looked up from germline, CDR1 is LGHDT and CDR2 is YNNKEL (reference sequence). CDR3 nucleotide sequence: TGTGCCAGCAGCCAAGGACAGCTTTCCACTCAGCCCCAGCATTTT. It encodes CASSQGQLSTQPQHF.

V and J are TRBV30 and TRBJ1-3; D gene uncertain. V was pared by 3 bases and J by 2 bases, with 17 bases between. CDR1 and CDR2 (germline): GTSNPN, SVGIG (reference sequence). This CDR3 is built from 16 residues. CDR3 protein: CAWSAPEGQAGNTIYF. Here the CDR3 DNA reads TGTGCCTGGAGCGCGCCCGAGGGCCAAGCTGGAAACACCATATATTTT.

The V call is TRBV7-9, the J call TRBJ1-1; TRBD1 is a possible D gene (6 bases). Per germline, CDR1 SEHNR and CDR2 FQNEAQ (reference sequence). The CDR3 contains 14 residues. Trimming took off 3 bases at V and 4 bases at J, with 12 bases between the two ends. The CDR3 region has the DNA TGTGCCAGCAGCTTCGTACAGGGCCGCACTGAAGCTTTCTTT. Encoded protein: CASSFVQGRTEAFF. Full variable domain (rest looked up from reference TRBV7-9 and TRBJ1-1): DTGVSQNPRHKITKRGQNVTFRCDPISEHNRLYWYRQTLGQGPEFLTYFQNEAQLEKSRLLSDRFSAERPKGSFSTLEIQRTEQGDSAMYLCASSFVQGRTEAFFGQGTRLTVV.

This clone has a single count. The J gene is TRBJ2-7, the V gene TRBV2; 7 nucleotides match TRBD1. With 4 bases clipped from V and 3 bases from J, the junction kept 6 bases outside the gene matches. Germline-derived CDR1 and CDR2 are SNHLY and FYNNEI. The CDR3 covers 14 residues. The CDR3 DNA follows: TGTGCCAGCAGTGTGCAGGGGGATCTCTACGAGCAGTACTTC. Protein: CASSVQGDLYEQYF.

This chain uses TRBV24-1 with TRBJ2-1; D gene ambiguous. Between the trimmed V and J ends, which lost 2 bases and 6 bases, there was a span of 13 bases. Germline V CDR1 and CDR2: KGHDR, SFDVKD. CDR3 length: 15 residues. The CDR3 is CATSDSATRSNEQFF. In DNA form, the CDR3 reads TGTGCCACCAGTGATTCTGCTACACGGAGCAATGAGCAGTTCTTC.

The CDR3 reads CASSPMGQGNTEAFF. The CDR3, as DNA: TGTGCCAGCAGTCCCATGGGACAGGGGAACACTGAAGCTTTCTTT. The chain has TRBV27 and TRBJ1-1, with 9 bases aligning to TRBD1. The V gene's germline CDR1 is MNHEY and CDR2 SMNVEV (reference sequence). The V gene end was trimmed by 5 bases and the J gene end by 1 base; junction bases not matched to a gene: 5. This CDR3 spans 15 amino acids.

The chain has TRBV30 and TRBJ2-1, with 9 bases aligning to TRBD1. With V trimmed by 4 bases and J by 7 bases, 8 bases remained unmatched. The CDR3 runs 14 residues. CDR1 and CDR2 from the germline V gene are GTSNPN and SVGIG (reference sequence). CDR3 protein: CAWKTMDRGNEQFF. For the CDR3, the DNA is TGTGCCTGGAAAACTATGGACAGGGGAAATGAGCAGTTCTTC.

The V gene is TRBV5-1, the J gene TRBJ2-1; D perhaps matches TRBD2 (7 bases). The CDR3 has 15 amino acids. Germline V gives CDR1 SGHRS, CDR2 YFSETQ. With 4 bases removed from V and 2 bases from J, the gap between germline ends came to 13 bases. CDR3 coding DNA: TGCGCCAGCAGCCCCTGGGAGGGGGCCTACAATGAGCAGTTCTTC. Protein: CASSPWEGAYNEQFF.

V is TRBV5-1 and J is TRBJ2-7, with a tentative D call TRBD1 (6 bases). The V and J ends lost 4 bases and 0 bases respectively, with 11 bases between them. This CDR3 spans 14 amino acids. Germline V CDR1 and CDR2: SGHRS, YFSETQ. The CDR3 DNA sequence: TGCGCCAGCAGCGAAGGGACACTCTCCTACGAGCAGTACTTC. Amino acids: CASSEGTLSYEQYF.

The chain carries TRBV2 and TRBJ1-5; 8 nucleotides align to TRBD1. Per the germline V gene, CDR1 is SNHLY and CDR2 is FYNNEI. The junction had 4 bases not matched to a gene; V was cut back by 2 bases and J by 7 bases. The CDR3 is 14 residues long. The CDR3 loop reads CASSEQGAGQPQHF. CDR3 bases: TGTGCCAGCAGTGAACAGGGGGCAGGGCAGCCCCAGCATTTT.

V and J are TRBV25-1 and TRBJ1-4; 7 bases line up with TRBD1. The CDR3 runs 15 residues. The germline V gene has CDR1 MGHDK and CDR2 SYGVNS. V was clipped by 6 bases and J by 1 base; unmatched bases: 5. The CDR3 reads CASRTPGGTNEKLFF. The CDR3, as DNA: TGTGCCAGCAGGACCCCAGGGGGAACTAATGAAAAACTGTTTTTT. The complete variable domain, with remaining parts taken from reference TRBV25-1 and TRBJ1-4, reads EADIYQTPRYLVIGTGKKITLECSQTMGHDKMYWYQQDPGMELHLIHYSYGVNSTEKGDLSSESTVSRIRTEHFPLTLESARPSHTSQYLCASRTPGGTNEKLFFGSGTQLSVL.

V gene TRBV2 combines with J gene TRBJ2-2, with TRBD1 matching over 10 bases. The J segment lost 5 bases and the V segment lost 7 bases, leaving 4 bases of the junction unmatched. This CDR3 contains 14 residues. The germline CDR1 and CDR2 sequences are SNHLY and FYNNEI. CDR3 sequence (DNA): TGTGCCAGCAAGGGGGACAGGGGAACCGGGGAGCTGTTTTTT. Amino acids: CASKGDRGTGELFF. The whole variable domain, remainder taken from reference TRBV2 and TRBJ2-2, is EPEVTQTPSHQVTQMGQEVILRCVPISNHLYFYWYRQILGQKVEFLVSFYNNEISEKSEIFDDQFSVERPDGSNFTLKIRSTKLEDSAMYFCASKGDRGTGELFFGEGSRLTVL.